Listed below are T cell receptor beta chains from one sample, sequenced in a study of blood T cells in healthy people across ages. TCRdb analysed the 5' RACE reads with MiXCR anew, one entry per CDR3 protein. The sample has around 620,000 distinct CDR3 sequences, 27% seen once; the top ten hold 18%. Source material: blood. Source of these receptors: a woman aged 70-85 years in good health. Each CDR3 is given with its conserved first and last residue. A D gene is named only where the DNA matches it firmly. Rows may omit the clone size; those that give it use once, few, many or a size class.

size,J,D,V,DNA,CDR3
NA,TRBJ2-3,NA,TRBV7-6,TGTGCCAGCAGCCCTTTAGGCGTGGGGACAGATACGCAGTATTTT,CASSPLGVGTDTQYF
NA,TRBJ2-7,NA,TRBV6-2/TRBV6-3,TGTGCCAGCACCCGGACCGGGACGGACTACGAGCAGTACTTC,CASTRTGTDYEQYF
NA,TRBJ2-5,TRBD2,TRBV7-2,TGTGCCAGCGAAGCTAGCGGGGGGGCAAGGACCCAGTACTTC,CASEASGGARTQYF
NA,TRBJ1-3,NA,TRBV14,TGTGCCAGCAGCCCTCGAGGACGTAGCTCTGGAAACACCATATATTTT,CASSPRGRSSGNTIYF
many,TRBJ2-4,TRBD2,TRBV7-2,TGTGCCAGCAGCTTAGGCGGGGGGCGGGCCAAAAACATTCAGTACTTC,CASSLGGGRAKNIQYF
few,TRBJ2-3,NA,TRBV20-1,TGCAGTGCAGGGGCGAGGGATACGCAGTATTTT,CSAGARDTQYF
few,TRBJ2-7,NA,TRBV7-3,TGTGCCAGCAGCCCTCATTTTGAGGCCGAGCAGTACTTC,CASSPHFEAEQYF
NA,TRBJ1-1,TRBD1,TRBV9,TGTGCCGGCAGCGTTGGGACAGGGGGTAACACTGTAGCTTTCTTT,CAGSVGTGGNTVAFF
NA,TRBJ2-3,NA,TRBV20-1,TGCAGTGCTAGTTACTCGGGACTTTCAGATACGCAGTATTTT,CSASYSGLSDTQYF
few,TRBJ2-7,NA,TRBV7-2,TGTGCCAGCAGCTTAGTTGCAAGTCAGGCGAGCTCCTACGAGCAGTACTTC,CASSLVASQASSYEQYF
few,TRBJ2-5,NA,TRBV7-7,TGTGCTAGCAGCCGCGCAGGGATCCTCCAGGAGACCCAGTACTTC,CASSRAGILQETQYF
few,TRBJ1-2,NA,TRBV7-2,TGTGCCAGCAGCTTAGCTCTGACAGGCCAAGGTGGCTACACCTTC,CASSLALTGQGGYTF
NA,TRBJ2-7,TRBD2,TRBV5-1,TGCGCCAGCAGCTTGGGGACTAGTTCGTCCTACGAGCAGTACTTC,CASSLGTSSSYEQYF
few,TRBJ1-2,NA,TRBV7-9,TGTGCCAGCAGCTCACCGGGGGGCTTGTATGGCTACACCTTC,CASSSPGGLYGYTF
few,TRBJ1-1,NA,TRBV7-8,TGTGCCAGCAGCTTGGGGCACTTGAACACTGAAGCTTTCTTT,CASSLGHLNTEAFF
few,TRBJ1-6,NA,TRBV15,TGTGCCACCAGCAGAGATAGGGCAGCTAATAATTCACCCCTCCACTTT,CATSRDRAANNSPLHF
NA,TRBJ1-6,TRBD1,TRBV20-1,TGCAGTGCGTTCAAACCGGGACAGAGAAGTTCACCCCTCCACTTT,CSAFKPGQRSSPLHF
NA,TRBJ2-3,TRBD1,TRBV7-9,TGTGCCAGCAGCTTAGGCGCCAGGGGGAGCACAGATACGCAGTATTTT,CASSLGARGSTDTQYF